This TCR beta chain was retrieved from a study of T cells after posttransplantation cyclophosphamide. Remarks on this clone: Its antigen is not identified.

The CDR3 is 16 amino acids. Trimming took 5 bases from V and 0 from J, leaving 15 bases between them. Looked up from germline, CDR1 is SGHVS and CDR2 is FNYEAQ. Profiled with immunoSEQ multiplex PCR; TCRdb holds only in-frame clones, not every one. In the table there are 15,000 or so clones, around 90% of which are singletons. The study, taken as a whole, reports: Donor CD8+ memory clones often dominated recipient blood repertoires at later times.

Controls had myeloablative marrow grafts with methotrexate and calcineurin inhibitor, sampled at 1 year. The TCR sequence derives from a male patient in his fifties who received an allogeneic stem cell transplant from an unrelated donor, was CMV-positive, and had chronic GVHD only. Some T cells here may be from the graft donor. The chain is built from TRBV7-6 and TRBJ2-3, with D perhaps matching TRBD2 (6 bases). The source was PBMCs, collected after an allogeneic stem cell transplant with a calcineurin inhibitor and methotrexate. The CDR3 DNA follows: TGTGCCAGCAGCCCCAGGATGCGGGGTAGCACAGATACGCAGTATTTT. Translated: CASSPRMRGSTDTQYF. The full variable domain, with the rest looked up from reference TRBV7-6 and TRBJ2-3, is GAGVSQSPRYKVTKRGQDVALRCDPISGHVSLYWYRQALGQGPEFLTYFNYEAQQDKSGLPNDRFSAERPEGSISTLTIQRTEQRDSAMYRCASSPRMRGSTDTQYFGPGTRLTVL.